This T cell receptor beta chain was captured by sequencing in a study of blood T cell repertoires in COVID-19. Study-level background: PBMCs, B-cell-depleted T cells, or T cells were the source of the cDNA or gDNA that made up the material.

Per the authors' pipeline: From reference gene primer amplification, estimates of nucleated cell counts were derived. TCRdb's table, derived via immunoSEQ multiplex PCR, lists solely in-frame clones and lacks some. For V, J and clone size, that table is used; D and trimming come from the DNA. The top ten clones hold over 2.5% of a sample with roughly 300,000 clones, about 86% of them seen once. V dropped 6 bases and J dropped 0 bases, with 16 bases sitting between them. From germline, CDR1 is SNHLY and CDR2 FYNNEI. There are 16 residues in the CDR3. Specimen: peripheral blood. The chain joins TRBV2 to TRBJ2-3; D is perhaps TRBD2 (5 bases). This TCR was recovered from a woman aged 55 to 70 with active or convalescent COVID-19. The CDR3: CASSTGRTPSTDTQYF. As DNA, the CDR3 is TGTGCCAGCAGCACCGGACGGACTCCTAGCACAGATACGCAGTATTTT.